The 32 T cell receptor beta chains below all came from one sample that was sequenced in a study of a mutant IDH1 vaccine in newly diagnosed glioma. The time point was: week 23, last vaccination. Doses comprised 300 ug of mutant IDH1 20-mer peptide each, plus topical imiquimod. Some clones are missing from TCRdb's copy, which holds only in-frame ones; the method was immunoSEQ multiplex PCR. The sample consists of about 67,000 clones, nearly 85% of them appearing once. Their target antigens are unknown. Sequenced here: PBMCs, sampled from a glioma patient whose treatment included an IDH1 peptide vaccine. Receptor source: a man between 18 and 35 years old with glioma.

The V call is TRBV7-9, the J call TRBJ1-3; no firm D call. There are 15 residues in the CDR3. Per the germline V gene, CDR1 is SEHNR and CDR2 is FQNEAQ (reference sequence). V lost 1 base, J lost 8 bases, and 15 bases lay in between. The CDR3 is CASSLGALGADTIYF. In DNA, the CDR3 is TGTGCCAGCAGCTTAGGGGCTCTAGGTGCGGACACCATATATTTT.

V gene TRBV19 combines with J gene TRBJ1-5, with D hard to call. The CDR3 contains 15 residues. The germline V gene has CDR1 LNHDA and CDR2 SQIVND (reference sequence). V dropped 3 bases and J dropped 1 base, with 10 bases sitting between them. CDR3: CASSMRRESNQPQHF. The CDR3 region has the DNA TGTGCCAGTAGTATGAGGAGGGAGAGCAATCAGCCCCAGCATTTT.

V and J are TRBV4-2 and TRBJ1-5; the D is unclear. Trimming took 0 bases from V and 6 from J, leaving 18 bases between them. CDR1 is LGHNA and CDR2 is YNFKEQ in the germline V gene. This CDR3 contains 17 residues. The CDR3 region is CASSQETAIIVSQPQHF. The CDR3 DNA is TGTGCCAGCAGCCAAGAGACTGCTATAATCGTAAGTCAGCCCCAGCATTTT.

V is TRBV28 and J is TRBJ2-7, with D tentatively TRBD2 (5 bases). The CDR3 covers 15 residues. Trimming shortened V by 7 bases and J by 3 bases, and 19 bases separated the two germline ends. Germline V gene lookup returns CDR1 MDHEN and CDR2 SYDVKM. CDR3: CASTLSSSGYYEQYF. Written as DNA, the CDR3 is TGTGCCAGCACCCTCAGTAGTTCGGGGTACTACGAGCAGTACTTC.

This rearrangement joins TRBV7-3 to TRBJ1-6; D uncertain. The V end was cut by 5 bases, the J end by 4 bases, with 15 bases between. Germline CDR1 reads SGHTA; CDR2 reads FQGTGA. The CDR3 is 16 residues long. CDR3 in DNA: TGTGCCAGCAGCCTCGAGGCCAGAATTTATAATTCACCCCTCCACTTT. This encodes CASSLEARIYNSPLHF.

The V gene is TRBV19, the J gene TRBJ1-1; weak D call: TRBD1 (6 bases). Germline V gives CDR1 LNHDA, CDR2 SQIVND (reference sequence). This CDR3 comprises 12 residues. Trimming shortened V by 4 bases and J by 6 bases, and 9 bases separated the two germline ends. In DNA, the CDR3 is TGTGCCAGTAGTAAACAGGGAGCTGAAGCTTTCTTT. Translated, it gives CASSKQGAEAFF.

The table lists this clone with a count of one. This chain links TRBV7-8 with TRBJ2-7, with 9 bases aligning to TRBD1. The length of the CDR3 is 15 residues. The V gene end was trimmed by 3 bases and the J gene end by 3 bases; junction bases not matched to a gene: 6. CDR1 and CDR2 from the germline V gene are SGHVS and FQNEAQ. The CDR3 spells CASSLAGQGLYEQYF. The DNA for the CDR3 is TGTGCCAGCAGCTTGGCGGGACAGGGCCTCTACGAGCAGTACTTC.

As for this clone: The sample carries other DNA sequences with the same CDR3. The genes are TRBV19 and TRBJ1-1; D ambiguous. Germline V gene sequence: CDR1 LNHDA, CDR2 SQIVND (reference sequence). Trimming removed 6 bases at V and 3 bases at J, with 8 bases between. The CDR3 totals 12 residues. CDR3: CASRDRDTEAFF. CDR3 nucleotide sequence: TGTGCCAGTAGAGACCGGGACACTGAAGCTTTCTTT.

The genes are TRBV6-1 and TRBJ1-1, with D hard to call. Trimming removed 6 bases from V and 7 bases from J, with 18 bases in between. The germline gives CDR1 MNHNS, CDR2 SASEGT. The CDR3 extends over 14 amino acids. CDR3 amino acids: CASRFTAAGYEAFF. The CDR3 region has the DNA TGTGCCAGCAGATTTACAGCGGCCGGCTATGAAGCTTTCTTT.

The rearrangement joins TRBV30 to TRBJ1-1; D remains unclear. Between the trimmed V and J ends, which lost 4 bases and 0 bases, there was a span of 9 bases. The germline V gene encodes CDR1 GTSNPN and CDR2 SVGIG (reference sequence). This CDR3 has 13 residues. The DNA for the CDR3 is TGTGCCTGGACCGCCCAGATGAACACTGAAGCTTTCTTT. Protein sequence: CAWTAQMNTEAFF. The full variable domain, rest sourced from reference TRBV30 and TRBJ1-1, is SQTIHQWPATLVQPVGSPLSLECTVEGTSNPNLYWYRQAAGRGLQLLFYSVGIGQISSEVPQNLSASRPQDRQFILSSKKLLLSDSGFYLCAWTAQMNTEAFFGQGTRLTVV.

The chain links TRBV6-6 to TRBJ2-7; D gene ambiguous. CDR3 length equals 12 residues. Trimming stripped 2 bases from V and 4 bases from J, with 6 bases between. From germline, CDR1 is MNHNY and CDR2 SVGAGI (reference sequence). CDR3 nucleotide sequence: TGTGCCAGCAGTTACCCATGGTACGAGCAGTACTTC. It translates to CASSYPWYEQYF.

CDR3 protein: CASSQGDRGFGEQFF. As DNA, the CDR3 is TGCGCCAGCAGCCAAGGGGACAGGGGATTTGGAGAGCAGTTCTTC. The chain combines TRBV4-1 with TRBJ2-1; 10 bases line up with TRBD1. This CDR3 has 15 residues. The ends lost 1 base at V and 10 bases at J; junction bases unmatched: 7. Germline values: CDR1 MGHRA, CDR2 YSYEKL.

This clone was found a few times. The chain combines TRBV28 with TRBJ1-1; D perhaps matches TRBD1 (5 bases). V gave up 2 bases and J gave up 0 bases, with 13 bases separating them. This CDR3 region has 16 residues. Germline lookup yields CDR1 MDHEN and CDR2 SYDVKM. Written as DNA, the CDR3 is TGTGCCAGCAGTTTACTGGACAACAGAATGAACACTGAAGCTTTCTTT. Protein sequence: CASSLLDNRMNTEAFF.

This chain links TRBV5-1 with TRBJ1-5; D gene ambiguous. The CDR3 runs to 13 residues. Germline V gene lookup returns CDR1 SGHRS and CDR2 YFSETQ. V was trimmed by 6 bases and J by 6 bases, leaving 13 bases between them. CDR3 protein: CASTWAWGQPQHF. The CDR3 DNA follows: TGCGCCAGCACATGGGCTTGGGGTCAGCCCCAGCATTTT.

This rearrangement joins TRBV4-3 to TRBJ1-1; 7 positions agree with TRBD1. The CDR3 spans 16 residues. Looked up from germline, CDR1 is LGHNA and CDR2 is YSLEER. The ends lost 3 bases at V and 1 base at J; junction bases unmatched: 8. This chain's CDR3 is CASSQGLQGPNTEAFF. As DNA, the CDR3 is TGCGCCAGCAGCCAGGGGCTACAGGGGCCGAACACTGAAGCTTTCTTT.

The chain links TRBV10-1 to TRBJ1-5, with 9 bases aligning to TRBD1. This CDR3 contains 19 residues. Per the germline V gene, CDR1 is WNHNN and CDR2 is SYGVQD (reference sequence). J gave up 0 bases and V 7 bases, and 16 bases lay outside the gene matches. CDR3 sequence: CASTPEPGQGKDSNQPQHF. The CDR3 DNA reads as TGCGCCAGCACCCCGGAACCTGGACAGGGGAAGGATAGCAATCAGCCCCAGCATTTT.

J is TRBJ2-1 and V is TRBV2; D is uncertain. The V end lost 8 bases, the J end lost 7 bases, and 15 bases lay between the germline ends. Germline V gives CDR1 SNHLY, CDR2 FYNNEI. The CDR3 has 13 amino acids. CDR3 loop: CASEAISLNEQFF. For the CDR3, the DNA is TGTGCCAGCGAGGCTATAAGTCTAAATGAGCAGTTCTTC.

This chain links TRBV19 with TRBJ2-7; D call uncertain. The CDR3 has 13 amino acids. The V end was cut by 5 bases, the J end by 7 bases, with 15 bases between. CDR1 is LNHDA and CDR2 is SQIVND in the germline V gene (reference sequence). The CDR3 nucleotides are TGTGCCAGTAGTCCCGGGTACCTACGGGAGCAGTACTTC. Translated, it gives CASSPGYLREQYF.

The CDR3 DNA follows: TGTGCCAGCAGCTGGGGGGGAGGGAGCTCCTACGAGCAGTACTTC. Amino acids: CASSWGGGSSYEQYF. The chain combines TRBV5-6 with TRBJ2-7; the match to TRBD2 covers 7 bases. Germline V gene sequence: CDR1 SGHDT, CDR2 YYEEEE. V gave up 3 bases and J gave up 0 bases; unmatched junction bases: 6. The CDR3 sequence is 15 residues long.

The chain carries TRBV6-1 and TRBJ2-1, with a weak D call TRBD2 (7 bases). Looked up from germline, CDR1 is MNHNS and CDR2 is SASEGT. This CDR3 contains 17 residues. Trimming took 3 bases from V and 6 from J, leaving 21 bases between them. The CDR3 DNA sequence: TGTGCCAGCAGTGAGGTCGGCATGCGGGGGCTAGTCAATGAGCAGTTCTTC. Amino acid sequence: CASSEVGMRGLVNEQFF.

The chain couples TRBV7-9 to TRBJ1-5; D remains unclear. V was trimmed by 5 bases and J by 1 base, leaving 9 bases between them. The CDR3 runs to 14 residues. In germline, CDR1 is SEHNR, CDR2 FQNEAQ (reference sequence). The CDR3 DNA is TGTGCCAGCAGCATGGACTACAGCAATCAGCCCCAGCATTTT. Translating gives CASSMDYSNQPQHF.

Only one count was recorded for this clone. The chain combines TRBV7-2 with TRBJ2-7, with TRBD2 identical over 8 bases. The CDR3 runs 16 residues. Germline CDR1 and CDR2: SGHTA and FQGNSA. Trimming took 1 base from V and 2 from J; bases not matched to a gene: 7. DNA of the CDR3: TGTGCCAGCAGCTTAGAAGGCGGGGGGCTACCCTACGAGCAGTACTTC. It specifies CASSLEGGGLPYEQYF. Based on the CDR3 plus reference TRBV7-2 and TRBJ2-7, the full variable domain is GAGVSQSPSNKVTEKGKDVELRCDPISGHTALYWYRQSLGQGLEFLIYFQGNSAPDKSGLPSDRFSAERTGGSVSTLTIQRTQQEDSAVYLCASSLEGGGLPYEQYFGPGTRLTVT.

V is TRBV28 and J is TRBJ2-1, with D tentatively TRBD1 (5 bases). There are 17 residues in the CDR3. Germline lookup yields CDR1 MDHEN and CDR2 SYDVKM. Trimming removed 3 bases at V and 5 bases at J, with 20 bases between. The CDR3 DNA is TGTGCCAGCAGTTTCCCCCGACTGCTTGGGGCAGACAATGAGCAGTTCTTC. This codes for CASSFPRLLGADNEQFF. Full variable domain (outside the CDR3, taken from reference TRBV28 and TRBJ2-1): DVKVTQSSRYLVKRTGEKVFLECVQDMDHENMFWYRQDPGLGLRLIYFSYDVKMKEKGDIPEGYSVSREKKERFSLILESASTNQTSMYLCASSFPRLLGADNEQFFGPGTRLTVL.

The rearrangement joins TRBV6-5 to TRBJ2-7; 9 nucleotides align to TRBD1. In germline, CDR1 is MNHEY, CDR2 SVGAGI. After removal of 5 bases from V and 4 bases from J, the junction contained 9 bases not matched to a gene. The CDR3 extends over 15 amino acids. CDR3 nucleotides: TGTGCCAGCAGTAACCGGGACAGGGCGATTTACGAGCAGTACTTC. Residues: CASSNRDRAIYEQYF.

The gene calls are TRBV15 and TRBJ2-7; D unresolved. CDR1 and CDR2 (germline): LNHNV, YYDKDF (reference sequence). Trimming shortened V by 1 base and J by 0 bases, and 4 bases separated the two germline ends. This CDR3 has 13 residues. The CDR3 DNA reads TGTGCCACCAGCAGAGTCCCCTCCTACGAGCAGTACTTC. It specifies CATSRVPSYEQYF.

On this clone itself: Other DNA sequences within the sample encode an identical CDR3. The chain combines TRBV9 with TRBJ1-5; D call uncertain. The CDR3 has 15 amino acids. Trimming removed 0 bases at V and 0 bases at J, with 7 bases between. In germline, CDR1 is SGDLS, CDR2 YYNGEE. The CDR3 reads CASSVEGVSNQPQHF. The CDR3, as DNA: TGTGCCAGCAGCGTAGAAGGAGTTAGCAATCAGCCCCAGCATTTT.

The V call is TRBV28, the J call TRBJ1-5; tentatively, D is TRBD1 (5 bases). V shed 2 bases and J shed 7 bases, with 9 bases lying between them. CDR1 and CDR2 from the germline V gene are MDHEN and SYDVKM. The CDR3 contains 13 residues. The CDR3 region is CASSLGGAQPQHF. CDR3 DNA sequence: TGTGCCAGCAGTTTAGGAGGGGCCCAGCCCCAGCATTTT.

The J gene is TRBJ2-1, the V gene TRBV29-1; TRBD2 agrees at 13 bases. The V gene end was trimmed by 8 bases and the J gene end by 5 bases; junction bases not matched to a gene: 6. The length of the CDR3 is 14 residues. Germline CDR1 SQVTM, CDR2 ANQGSEA. The CDR3 sequence is CSTLGLAGNNEQFF. CDR3 in DNA: TGCAGCACACTGGGACTAGCGGGAAACAATGAGCAGTTCTTC.

The chain recombines TRBV2 with TRBJ1-2; the D gene is possibly TRBD1 (6 bases). Trimming cost V 8 bases and J 8 bases, with 18 bases left between them. The CDR3 is 13 amino acids. Germline CDR1 is SNHLY and CDR2 is FYNNEI. This CDR3 reads CASYSGGEGGYTF. As DNA, the CDR3 is TGTGCCAGCTATTCGGGGGGCGAAGGCGGCTACACCTTC.

This sequence joins TRBV9 and TRBJ1-4; no reliable D call. The germline CDR1 and CDR2 sequences are SGDLS and YYNGEE. This CDR3 region has 13 residues. The V and J ends lost 1 base and 7 bases respectively, with 8 bases between them. CDR3 sequence reads: CASSVRIGEKLFF. Written as DNA, the CDR3 is TGTGCCAGCAGCGTAAGGATAGGTGAAAAACTGTTTTTT.

The chain couples TRBV7-2 to TRBJ1-3, with D tentatively TRBD1 (5 bases). The V gene's germline CDR1 is SGHTA and CDR2 FQGNSA. Deletions cut 4 bases from V and 0 bases from J, with 13 bases between. CDR3 length equals 16 residues. The DNA of the CDR3 is TGTGCCAGCAGCTCTTCCAGGGTTCTCTCTGGAAACACCATATATTTT. The encoded protein is CASSSSRVLSGNTIYF.

The chain carries TRBV25-1 and TRBJ1-4; the D gene is possibly TRBD1 (5 bases). Per the germline V gene, CDR1 is MGHDK and CDR2 is SYGVNS. CDR3 size: 10 residues. Trimming removed 11 bases from V and 8 bases from J, with 9 bases in between. CDR3: CAYGGEKLFF. For the CDR3, the DNA is TGTGCCTATGGGGGGGAAAAACTGTTTTTT.